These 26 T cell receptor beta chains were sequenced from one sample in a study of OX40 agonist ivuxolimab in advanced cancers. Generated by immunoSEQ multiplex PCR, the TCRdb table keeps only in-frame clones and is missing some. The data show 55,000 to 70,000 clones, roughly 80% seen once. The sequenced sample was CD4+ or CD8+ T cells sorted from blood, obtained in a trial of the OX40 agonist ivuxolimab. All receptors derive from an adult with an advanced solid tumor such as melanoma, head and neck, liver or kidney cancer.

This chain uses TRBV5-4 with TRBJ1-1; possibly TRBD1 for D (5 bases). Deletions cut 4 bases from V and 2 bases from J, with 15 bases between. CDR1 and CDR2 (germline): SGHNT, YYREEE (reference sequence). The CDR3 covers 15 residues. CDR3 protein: CASSQRQGLNTEAFF. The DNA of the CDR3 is TGTGCCAGCAGCCAACGGCAGGGCCTAAACACTGAAGCTTTCTTT. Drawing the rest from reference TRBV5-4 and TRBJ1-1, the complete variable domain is ETGVTQSPTHLIKTRGQQVTLRCSSQSGHNTVSWYQQALGQGPQFIFQYYREEENGRGNFPPRFSGLQFPNYSSELNVNALELDDSALYLCASSQRQGLNTEAFFGQGTRLTVV.

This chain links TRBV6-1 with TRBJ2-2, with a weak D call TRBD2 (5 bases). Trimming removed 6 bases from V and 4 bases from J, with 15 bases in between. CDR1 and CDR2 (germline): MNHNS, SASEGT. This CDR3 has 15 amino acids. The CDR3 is CASRLSLASTGELFF. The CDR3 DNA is TGTGCCAGCAGGCTGAGTCTAGCATCCACCGGGGAGCTGTTTTTT.

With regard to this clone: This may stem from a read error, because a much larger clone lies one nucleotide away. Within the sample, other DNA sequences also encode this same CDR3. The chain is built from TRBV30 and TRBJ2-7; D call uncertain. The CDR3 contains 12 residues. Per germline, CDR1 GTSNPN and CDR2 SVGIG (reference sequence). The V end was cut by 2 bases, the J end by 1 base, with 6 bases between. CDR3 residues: CAWSPSSYEQYF. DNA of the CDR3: TGTGCCTGGAGTCCCTCTTCCTACGAGCAGTACTTC.

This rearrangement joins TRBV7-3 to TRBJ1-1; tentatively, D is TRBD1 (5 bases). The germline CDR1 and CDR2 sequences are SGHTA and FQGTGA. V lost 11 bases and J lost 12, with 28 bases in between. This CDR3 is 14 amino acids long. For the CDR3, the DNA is TGTGCCGTCCTCCCGGGGGGAACTCCCTACGGGACTTTCTTT. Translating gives CAVLPGGTPYGTFF. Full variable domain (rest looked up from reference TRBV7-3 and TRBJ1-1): GAGVSQTPSNKVTEKGKYVELRCDPISGHTALYWYRQSLGQGPEFLIYFQGTGAADDSGLPNDRFFAVRPEGSVSTLKIQRTERGDSAVYLCAVLPGGTPYGTFFGQGTRLTVV.

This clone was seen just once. The CDR3 here is CASSFGDNYGYTF. CDR3 bases: TGTGCCAGCAGCTTCGGGGATAACTATGGCTACACCTTC. The genes are TRBV5-6 and TRBJ1-2; unclear D gene. The V and J ends lost 2 bases and 1 base respectively, with 6 bases between them. Germline V lookup: CDR1 SGHDT, CDR2 YYEEEE. This CDR3 has 13 amino acids.

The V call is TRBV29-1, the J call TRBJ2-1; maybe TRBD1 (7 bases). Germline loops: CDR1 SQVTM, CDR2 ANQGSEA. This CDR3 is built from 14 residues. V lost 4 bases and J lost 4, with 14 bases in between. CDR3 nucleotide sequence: TGCAGCGTTGTTGGCGGGGACAGATACAATGAGCAGTTCTTC. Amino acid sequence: CSVVGGDRYNEQFF.

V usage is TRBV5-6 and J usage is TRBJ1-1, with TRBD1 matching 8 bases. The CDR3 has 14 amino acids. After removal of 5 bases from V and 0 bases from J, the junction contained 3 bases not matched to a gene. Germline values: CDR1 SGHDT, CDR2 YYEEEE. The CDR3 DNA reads TGTGCCAGCAGTCGACAGGGGATGAACACTGAAGCTTTCTTT. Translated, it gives CASSRQGMNTEAFF. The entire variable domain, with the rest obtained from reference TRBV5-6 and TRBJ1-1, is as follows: DAGVTQSPTHLIKTRGQQVTLRCSPKSGHDTVSWYQQALGQGPQFIFQYYEEEERQRGNFPDRFSGHQFPNYSSELNVNALLLGDSALYLCASSRQGMNTEAFFGQGTRLTVV.

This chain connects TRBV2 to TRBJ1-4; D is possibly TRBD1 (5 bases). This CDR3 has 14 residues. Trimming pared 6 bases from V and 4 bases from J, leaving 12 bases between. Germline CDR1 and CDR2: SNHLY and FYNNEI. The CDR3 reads CASSEGPLNEKLFF. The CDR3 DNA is TGTGCCAGCAGCGAGGGACCGCTTAATGAAAAACTGTTTTTT.

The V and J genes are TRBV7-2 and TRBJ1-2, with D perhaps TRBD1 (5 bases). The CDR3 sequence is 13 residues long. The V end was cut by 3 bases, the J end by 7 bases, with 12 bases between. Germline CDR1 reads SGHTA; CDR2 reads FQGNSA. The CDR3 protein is CASSFSREGGYTF. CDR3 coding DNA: TGTGCCAGCAGCTTCTCCAGGGAAGGTGGCTACACCTTC.

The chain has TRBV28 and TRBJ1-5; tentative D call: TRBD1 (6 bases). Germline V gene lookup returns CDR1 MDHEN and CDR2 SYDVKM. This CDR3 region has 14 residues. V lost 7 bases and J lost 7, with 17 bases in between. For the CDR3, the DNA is TGTGCCAGCAAACAGGGAGCAGGCGGACAGCCCCAGCATTTT. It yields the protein CASKQGAGGQPQHF.

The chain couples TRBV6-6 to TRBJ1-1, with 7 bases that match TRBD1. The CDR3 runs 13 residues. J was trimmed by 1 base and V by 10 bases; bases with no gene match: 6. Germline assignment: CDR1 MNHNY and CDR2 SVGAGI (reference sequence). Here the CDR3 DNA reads TGTGCCACCGGCCGGACAGGGAACACTGAAGCTTTCTTT. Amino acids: CATGRTGNTEAFF.

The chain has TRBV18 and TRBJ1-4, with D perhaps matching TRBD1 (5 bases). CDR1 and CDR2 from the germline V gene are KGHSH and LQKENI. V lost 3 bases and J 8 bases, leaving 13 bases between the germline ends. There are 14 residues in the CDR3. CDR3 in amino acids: CASSPGRTNEKLFF. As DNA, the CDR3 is TGTGCCAGCTCACCGGGACGTACCAACGAAAAACTGTTTTTT.

The CDR3 DNA reads as TGTGCCAGCAGCTTAGTAGTTAGGATTCCACCCTCTAACAATGAGCAGTTCTTC. Translation: CASSLVVRIPPSNNEQFF. The V gene is TRBV7-8, the J gene TRBJ2-1; D is uncertain. The CDR3 has 18 amino acids. CDR1 and CDR2 from the germline V gene are SGHVS and FQNEAQ. Trimming pared 1 base from V and 5 bases from J, leaving 21 bases between.

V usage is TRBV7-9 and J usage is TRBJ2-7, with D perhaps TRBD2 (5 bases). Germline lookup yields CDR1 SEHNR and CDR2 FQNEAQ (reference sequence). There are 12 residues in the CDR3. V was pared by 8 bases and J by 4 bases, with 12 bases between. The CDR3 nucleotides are TGTGCCAGCGGCGGACTTTCTTACGAGCAGTACTTC. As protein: CASGGLSYEQYF.

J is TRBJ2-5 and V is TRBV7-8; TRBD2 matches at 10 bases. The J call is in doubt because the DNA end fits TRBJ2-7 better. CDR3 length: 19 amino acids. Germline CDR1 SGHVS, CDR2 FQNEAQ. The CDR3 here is CASSLAGPSGSTQGYEQYF. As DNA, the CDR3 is TGTGCCAGCAGCTTAGCGGGTCCTAGCGGGAGTACTCAGGGCTACGAGCAGTACTTC.

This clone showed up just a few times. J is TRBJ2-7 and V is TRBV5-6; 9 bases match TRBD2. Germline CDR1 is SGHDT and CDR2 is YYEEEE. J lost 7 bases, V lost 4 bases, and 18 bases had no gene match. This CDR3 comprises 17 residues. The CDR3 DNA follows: TGTGCCAGCAGCCAAGCTGGGGATAGCGGGGGAGTTTGGGAGCAGTACTTC. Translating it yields CASSQAGDSGGVWEQYF.

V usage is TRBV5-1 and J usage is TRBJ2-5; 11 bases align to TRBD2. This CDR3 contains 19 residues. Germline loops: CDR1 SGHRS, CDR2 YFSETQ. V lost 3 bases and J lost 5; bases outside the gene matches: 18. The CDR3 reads CASSSQPTSGTIGGETQYF. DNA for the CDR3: TGCGCCAGCAGCTCACAACCGACTAGCGGGACAATAGGAGGGGAGACCCAGTACTTC.

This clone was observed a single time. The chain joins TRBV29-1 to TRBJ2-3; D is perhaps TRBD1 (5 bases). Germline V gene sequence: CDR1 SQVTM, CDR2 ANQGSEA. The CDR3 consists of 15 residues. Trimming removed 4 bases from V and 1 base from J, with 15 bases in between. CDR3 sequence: CSVVPQGKGTDTQYF. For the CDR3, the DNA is TGCAGCGTTGTCCCCCAGGGAAAGGGCACAGATACGCAGTATTTT.

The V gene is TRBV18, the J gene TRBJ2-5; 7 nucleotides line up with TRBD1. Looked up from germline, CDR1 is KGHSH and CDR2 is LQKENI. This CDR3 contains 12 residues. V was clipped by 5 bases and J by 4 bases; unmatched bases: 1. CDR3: CASSTGVETQYF. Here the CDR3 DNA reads TGTGCCAGCTCAACAGGGGTAGAGACCCAGTACTTC.

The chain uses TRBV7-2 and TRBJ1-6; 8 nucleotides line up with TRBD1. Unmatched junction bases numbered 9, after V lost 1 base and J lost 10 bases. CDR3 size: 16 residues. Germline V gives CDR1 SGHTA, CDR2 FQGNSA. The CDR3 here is CASSLDTRGLGSPLHF. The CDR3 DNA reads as TGTGCCAGCAGCTTAGATACCAGGGGGCTTGGGTCACCCCTCCACTTT.

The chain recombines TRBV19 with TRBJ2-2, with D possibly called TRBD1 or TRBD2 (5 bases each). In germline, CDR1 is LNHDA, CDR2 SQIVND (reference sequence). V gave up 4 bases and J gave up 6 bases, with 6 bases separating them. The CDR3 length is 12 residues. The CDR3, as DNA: TGTGCCAGTAGTAAGGGACCCGGGGAGCTGTTTTTT. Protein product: CASSKGPGELFF.

Here the CDR3 DNA reads TGTGCCAGCAGTCGGACTAGCGGGAGAATCGAGACGAATGAGCAGTTCTTC. Translation gives CASSRTSGRIETNEQFF. The chain recombines TRBV28 with TRBJ2-1; 13 bases are shared with TRBD2. CDR3 length equals 17 residues. CDR1 and CDR2 (germline): MDHEN, SYDVKM. V shed 5 bases and J 7 bases; nucleotides not matched to a gene: 11.

CDR3 amino acids: CASSPGAGGSDTQYF. CDR3 sequence (DNA): TGTGCCAGTAGTCCCGGGGCGGGAGGCTCAGATACGCAGTATTTT. V usage is TRBV19 and J usage is TRBJ2-3; 8 nucleotides line up with TRBD2. The CDR3 length is 15 residues. The V gene's germline CDR1 is LNHDA and CDR2 SQIVND (reference sequence). J lost 4 bases, V lost 5 bases, and 8 bases had no gene match.

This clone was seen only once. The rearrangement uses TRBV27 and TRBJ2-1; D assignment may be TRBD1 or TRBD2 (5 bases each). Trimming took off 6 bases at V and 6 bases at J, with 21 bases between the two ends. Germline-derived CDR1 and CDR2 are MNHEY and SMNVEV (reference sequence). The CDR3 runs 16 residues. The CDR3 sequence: CASSQHRDPEGNEQFF. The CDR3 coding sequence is TGTGCCAGCAGCCAACACCGGGACCCCGAAGGCAATGAGCAGTTCTTC.

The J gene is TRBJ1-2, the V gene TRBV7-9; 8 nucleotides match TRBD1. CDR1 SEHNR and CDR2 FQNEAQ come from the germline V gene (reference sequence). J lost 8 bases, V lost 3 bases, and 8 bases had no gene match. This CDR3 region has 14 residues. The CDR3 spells CASSLEDRGQGYTF. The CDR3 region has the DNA TGTGCCAGCAGCTTGGAAGACAGGGGTCAAGGCTACACCTTC.

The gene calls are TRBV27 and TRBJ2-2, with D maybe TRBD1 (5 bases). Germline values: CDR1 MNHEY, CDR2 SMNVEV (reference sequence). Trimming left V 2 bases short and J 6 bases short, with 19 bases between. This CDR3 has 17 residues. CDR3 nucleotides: TGTGCCAGCAGTTTAGCCACGCGACAGATTAGGGCCGGGGAGCTGTTTTTT. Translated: CASSLATRQIRAGELFF.